Presented here are 32 T cell receptor beta chains from one specimen sequenced in a study of cytomegalovirus exposure and HLA in healthy donors. 13 Jbeta primers and 60 Vbeta primers were used for the PCR. Assay used: immunoSEQ multiplex PCR; TCRdb lists only in-frame clones, some missing. Here the sample spans about 69,000 clones, 55% to 75% being singletons. Sequenced material: PBMCs. The source of these receptors is a woman in her twenties or thirties in good health and CMV-seronegative.

In the case of this clone: Without the conserved terminal phenylalanine or tryptophan, this CDR3 likely stems from a read error. The chain has TRBV9 and TRBJ1-4; 10 bases map to TRBD1. The germline V gene encodes CDR1 SGDLS and CDR2 YYNGEE. This CDR3 contains 15 residues. The CDR3 reads CASSERQGANVKLFV. The CDR3 DNA is TGTGCCAGCAGCGAGAGACAGGGGGCGAATGTAAAACTGTTTGTT.

J is TRBJ2-6 and V is TRBV4-1; no firm D call. With 1 base removed from V and 0 bases from J, the gap between germline ends came to 7 bases. Looked up from germline, CDR1 is MGHRA and CDR2 is YSYEKL. This CDR3 contains 16 residues. CDR3 coding DNA: TGCGCCAGCAGCCAAGTGACATCCTCTGGGGCCAACGTCCTGACTTTC. Protein product: CASSQVTSSGANVLTF.

The chain combines TRBV9 with TRBJ2-3, with 8 bases identical to TRBD1. J was trimmed by 1 base and V by 1 base; bases with no gene match: 14. The CDR3 length is 19 residues. CDR1 is SGDLS, CDR2 YYNGEE, per germline. CDR3 in DNA: TGTGCCAGCAGCGTATCCGGGACAGGAATATATTACGGCACAGATACGCAGTATTTT. Translating gives CASSVSGTGIYYGTDTQYF.

The chain carries TRBV9 and TRBJ2-5; the D gene is possibly TRBD2 (7 bases). There are 16 residues in the CDR3. Trimming left V 4 bases short and J 5 bases short, with 21 bases between. CDR1 SGDLS and CDR2 YYNGEE come from the germline V gene. The CDR3 is CASSPVEGGPKETQYF. For the CDR3, the DNA is TGTGCCAGCAGCCCCGTGGAGGGGGGGCCTAAGGAGACCCAGTACTTC.

J is TRBJ1-5 and V is TRBV5-1, with a weak D call TRBD1 (6 bases). V was shortened by 4 bases and J by 5 bases, with 16 bases between the two germline ends. The CDR3 is made up of 15 amino acids. The germline V gene has CDR1 SGHRS and CDR2 YFSETQ. For the CDR3, the DNA is TGCGCCAGCAGCCCAAAGGGGGGGATCGATCAGCCCCAGCATTTT. Protein sequence: CASSPKGGIDQPQHF.

This sequence joins TRBV11-1 and TRBJ1-1, with TRBD1 as a possible D gene (6 bases). The germline V gene encodes CDR1 SGHAT and CDR2 FQDESV (reference sequence). V was pared by 0 bases and J by 5 bases, with 13 bases between. The CDR3 covers 15 residues. CDR3 protein: CASSLAMQGRTEAFF. For the CDR3, the DNA is TGTGCCAGCAGCTTAGCGATGCAGGGGCGGACTGAAGCTTTCTTT.

V is TRBV6-6 and J is TRBJ2-1; 8 nucleotides align to TRBD1. V gave up 2 bases and J gave up 8 bases; unmatched junction bases: 5. The V gene's germline CDR1 is MNHNY and CDR2 SVGAGI (reference sequence). This CDR3 has 14 residues. This CDR3 reads CASSYGPGGDEQFF. In DNA form, the CDR3 reads TGTGCCAGCAGTTACGGCCCAGGGGGCGATGAGCAGTTCTTC.

The J gene is TRBJ2-5, the V gene TRBV30; 7 bases are shared with TRBD2. This CDR3 region has 13 residues. Trimming at V came to 2 bases and at J to 5 bases, leaving 5 bases not matched to a gene. From germline, CDR1 is GTSNPN and CDR2 SVGIG (reference sequence). The CDR3 nucleotides are TGTGCCTGGAGTTATAGGGAGGGGGAGACCCAGTACTTC. This translates into CAWSYREGETQYF.

The rearrangement links TRBV7-9 to TRBJ1-2, with no clear D. The CDR3 runs 15 residues. The germline V and J ends were trimmed by 5 bases and 4 bases, with 17 bases remaining between them. Germline-derived CDR1 and CDR2 are SEHNR and FQNEAQ (reference sequence). CDR3 coding DNA: TGTGCCAGCAGCCCCCGCCCCGGACTTCTCTATGGCTACACCTTC. This codes for CASSPRPGLLYGYTF.

J is TRBJ1-2 and V is TRBV2, with a possible D match to TRBD1 (5 bases). Germline V lookup: CDR1 SNHLY, CDR2 FYNNEI. CDR3 length: 12 residues. V gave up 8 bases and J gave up 8 bases, with 15 bases separating them. CDR3 loop: CASGPGLGGYTF. The CDR3 bases are TGTGCCAGCGGACCAGGGTTGGGCGGCTACACCTTC.

The chain links TRBV25-1 to TRBJ2-7, with unresolved D. CDR1 MGHDK and CDR2 SYGVNS come from the germline V gene. The CDR3 is made up of 12 amino acids. V was trimmed by 7 bases and J by 1 base, leaving 8 bases between them. The CDR3 loop reads CASTPGSYEQYF. The CDR3 nucleotides read TGTGCCAGCACCCCCGGTTCCTACGAGCAGTACTTC.

The chain has TRBV9 and TRBJ2-2; possibly TRBD2 for D (6 bases). Germline assignment: CDR1 SGDLS and CDR2 YYNGEE. Trimming took off 3 bases at V and 2 bases at J, with 17 bases between the two ends. The CDR3 covers 17 residues. CDR3 bases: TGTGCCAGCAGCGGTCCGGGACTCCCGCCTAACACCGGGGAGCTGTTTTTT. As protein: CASSGPGLPPNTGELFF.

The V gene is TRBV6-4, the J gene TRBJ2-2, with D possibly matching TRBD2 (5 bases). Trimming took off 4 bases at V and 4 bases at J, with 10 bases between the two ends. The germline V gene encodes CDR1 MRHNA and CDR2 SNTAGT. This CDR3 spans 14 amino acids. Written as DNA, the CDR3 is TGTGCCAGCAGTGCTAGCCCAGGCACCGGGGAGCTGTTTTTT. The encoded protein is CASSASPGTGELFF.

The chain links TRBV4-3 to TRBJ2-2, with D maybe TRBD2 (5 bases). CDR1 and CDR2 (germline): LGHNA, YSLEER. The V end lost 1 base, the J end lost 0 bases, and 6 bases lay between the germline ends. The CDR3 is 15 residues long. CDR3 sequence (DNA): TGCGCCAGCAGCCAAGTCGGGGCGAACACCGGGGAGCTGTTTTTT. Protein sequence: CASSQVGANTGELFF.

The V and J genes are TRBV5-4 and TRBJ2-2; tentatively, D is TRBD1 (5 bases). This CDR3 contains 17 residues. Germline values: CDR1 SGHNT, CDR2 YYREEE (reference sequence). V lost 3 bases and J lost 1, with 16 bases in between. The CDR3 region has the DNA TGTGCCAGCAGCTGGCCTCAGGGCCCCGGGAACACCGGGGAGCTGTTTTTT. Amino acid sequence: CASSWPQGPGNTGELFF.

This chain connects TRBV10-3 to TRBJ2-7; D possibly corresponds to TRBD1 (7 bases). The germline V gene has CDR1 ENHRY and CDR2 SYGVKD. CDR3 size: 14 residues. Trimming removed 6 bases at V and 2 bases at J, with 14 bases between. For the CDR3, the DNA is TGTGCCATCAGAAATGCAGGGGGGACCTACGAGCAGTACTTC. Protein product: CAIRNAGGTYEQYF.

DNA of the CDR3: TGTGCCACCAGCAGTAGAGGGACTAGCGGTGCTAATGAGCAGTTCTTC. Amino acid sequence: CATSSRGTSGANEQFF. The chain has TRBV15 and TRBJ2-1, with TRBD2 matching over 11 bases. CDR1 is LNHNV, CDR2 YYDKDF, per germline (reference sequence). This CDR3 has 16 amino acids. Losses at the gene ends were 3 bases for V and 7 bases for J; bases not matched to a gene: 8.

In this sample, this clone turned up a few times. The chain is built from TRBV30 and TRBJ1-1; 10 positions agree with TRBD1. V shed 4 bases and J 1 base; nucleotides not matched to a gene: 6. The germline V gene has CDR1 GTSNPN and CDR2 SVGIG (reference sequence). This CDR3 is built from 15 residues. The CDR3 DNA sequence: TGTGCCTGGATTCCCGGGACAGGGGAGAACACTGAAGCTTTCTTT. Translated: CAWIPGTGENTEAFF.

This clone has a handful of counts. The rearrangement uses TRBV11-2 and TRBJ1-2; TRBD1 matches 7 bases. Looked up from germline, CDR1 is SGHAT and CDR2 is FQNNGV. The CDR3 runs to 16 residues. With 5 bases clipped from V and 2 bases from J, the junction kept 11 bases outside the gene matches. The CDR3 here is CASSPRTGAGNYGYTF. The DNA of the CDR3 is TGTGCCAGCAGCCCACGTACAGGGGCCGGAAACTATGGCTACACCTTC.

J is TRBJ2-1 and V is TRBV9; tentative D call: TRBD1 (5 bases). The CDR3 is 16 residues long. V lost 1 base to trimming and J lost 3 bases, with 14 bases between them. The germline gives CDR1 SGDLS, CDR2 YYNGEE. The CDR3 coding sequence is TGTGCCAGCAGCGTACTTGGGGCAGCCGACTACAATGAGCAGTTCTTC. Amino acid sequence: CASSVLGAADYNEQFF. Full variable domain (outside the CDR3, taken from reference TRBV9 and TRBJ2-1): DSGVTQTPKHLITATGQRVTLRCSPRSGDLSVYWYQQSLDQGLQFLIQYYNGEERAKGNILERFSAQQFPDLHSELNLSSLELGDSALYFCASSVLGAADYNEQFFGPGTRLTVL.

The rearrangement joins TRBV15 to TRBJ2-3; D perhaps matches TRBD2 (5 bases). The CDR3 totals 14 residues. Trimming shortened V by 1 base and J by 3 bases, and 8 bases separated the two germline ends. Germline CDR1 is LNHNV and CDR2 is YYDKDF (reference sequence). CDR3 nucleotides: TGTGCCACCAGCAGAGGGACTCGAACAGATACGCAGTATTTT. As protein: CATSRGTRTDTQYF.

Here the CDR3 reads CASSLWGLGSGANVLTF. The CDR3 region has the DNA TGTGCCAGCAGTTTATGGGGGCTTGGGTCTGGGGCCAACGTCCTGACTTTC. The chain carries TRBV27 and TRBJ2-6, with D perhaps matching TRBD1 (6 bases). This CDR3 has 17 amino acids. From germline, CDR1 is MNHEY and CDR2 SMNVEV (reference sequence). V lost 1 base to trimming and J lost 1 base, with 11 bases between them.

The chain links TRBV19 to TRBJ1-5; the match to TRBD1 covers 10 bases. CDR1 and CDR2 (germline): LNHDA, SQIVND (reference sequence). V trimming: 6 bases; J trimming: 5 bases; junction bases outside the gene matches: 4. The CDR3 spans 14 residues. The CDR3 protein is CASSSDRGYQPQHF. CDR3 bases: TGTGCCAGTAGCTCGGACAGGGGGTATCAGCCCCAGCATTTT.

This clone was detected a few times. J is TRBJ1-1 and V is TRBV5-1; D gene uncertain. Trimming stripped 4 bases from V and 3 bases from J, with 7 bases between. Per the germline V gene, CDR1 is SGHRS and CDR2 is YFSETQ. The CDR3 has 12 residues. CDR3 amino acids: CASSVGDTEAFF. The CDR3 DNA follows: TGCGCCAGCAGCGTCGGGGACACTGAAGCTTTCTTT.

V gene TRBV9 combines with J gene TRBJ2-1; 7 bases are shared with TRBD2. The germline CDR1 and CDR2 sequences are SGDLS and YYNGEE. This CDR3 spans 14 amino acids. The V gene end was trimmed by 2 bases and the J gene end by 8 bases; junction bases not matched to a gene: 7. For the CDR3, the DNA is TGTGCCAGCAGCGTCGAAACTAGCGTCTATGAGCAGTTCTTC. Encoded protein: CASSVETSVYEQFF.

This chain connects TRBV5-4 to TRBJ2-7; TRBD1 matches 10 bases. The CDR3 runs to 15 residues. V was pared by 0 bases and J by 7 bases, with 7 bases of the junction left unmatched. CDR1 is SGHNT and CDR2 is YYREEE in the germline V gene (reference sequence). The CDR3 is CASSLGDRGYLEQYF. The CDR3 region has the DNA TGTGCCAGCAGCTTGGGGGACAGGGGTTATCTGGAGCAGTACTTC.

The chain recombines TRBV18 with TRBJ1-5, with D possibly TRBD1 on 6 matching bases. V dropped 6 bases and J dropped 3 bases, with 12 bases sitting between them. This CDR3 is built from 14 residues. CDR1 KGHSH and CDR2 LQKENI come from the germline V gene. In DNA, the CDR3 is TGTGCCAGCTCTCCCGGACAGTCCAATCAGCCCCAGCATTTT. It yields the protein CASSPGQSNQPQHF.

This chain connects TRBV28 to TRBJ2-7; TRBD1 might be the D (8 bases). CDR3 length equals 15 residues. In germline, CDR1 is MDHEN, CDR2 SYDVKM. Trimming stripped 6 bases from V and 2 bases from J, with 17 bases between. CDR3 in amino acids: CASSMGGTGTYEQYF. CDR3 nucleotide sequence: TGTGCCAGCAGCATGGGAGGGACAGGAACCTACGAGCAGTACTTC.

The V gene is TRBV4-1, the J gene TRBJ2-7; possible D gene TRBD1, 6 bases. CDR1 MGHRA and CDR2 YSYEKL come from the germline V gene. V lost 6 bases to trimming and J lost 1 base, with 16 bases between them. The CDR3 covers 15 residues. DNA of the CDR3: TGCGCCAGCAGTCTTACAGGGTCCCTTTCCTACGAGCAGTACTTC. Translating it yields CASSLTGSLSYEQYF.

The chain uses TRBV6-4 and TRBJ2-6; TRBD1 aligns across 8 bases. V gave up 3 bases and J gave up 0 bases; unmatched junction bases: 4. This CDR3 has 17 amino acids. The germline V gene has CDR1 MRHNA and CDR2 SNTAGT. The chain's CDR3 is CASSEGQVTSGANVLTF. The CDR3 nucleotides read TGTGCCAGCAGTGAGGGACAGGTAACCTCTGGGGCCAACGTCCTGACTTTC.

In this sample, this clone turned up a few times. The chain recombines TRBV7-3 with TRBJ1-1; D call uncertain. V shed 4 bases and J shed 1 base, with 16 bases lying between them. The CDR3 has 16 amino acids. Per the germline V gene, CDR1 is SGHTA and CDR2 is FQGTGA. CDR3 nucleotide sequence: TGTGCCAGCAGCTCAGGAGGCCGGGGTGGGAACACTGAAGCTTTCTTT. Translating gives CASSSGGRGGNTEAFF.

The J gene is TRBJ2-3, the V gene TRBV21-1; the tabulated D call, TRBD1, remains unverified against the DNA. TRBV21-1 is listed as a pseudogene. The CDR3 has 14 residues. The CDR3 sequence: CASSNRGCTDTQYF. In nucleotides, the CDR3 is TGTGCCAGCAGCAACAGGGGGTGCACAGATACGCAGTATTTT.